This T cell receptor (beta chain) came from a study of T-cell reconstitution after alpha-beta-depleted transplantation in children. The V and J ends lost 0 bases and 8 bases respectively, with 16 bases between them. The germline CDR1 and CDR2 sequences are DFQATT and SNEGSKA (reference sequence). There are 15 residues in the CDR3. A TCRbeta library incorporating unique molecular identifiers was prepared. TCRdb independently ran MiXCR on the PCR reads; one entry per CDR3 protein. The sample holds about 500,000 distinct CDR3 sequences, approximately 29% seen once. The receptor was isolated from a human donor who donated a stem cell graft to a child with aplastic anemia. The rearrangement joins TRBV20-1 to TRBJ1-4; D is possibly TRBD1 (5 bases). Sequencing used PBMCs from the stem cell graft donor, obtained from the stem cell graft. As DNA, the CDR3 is TGCAGTGCTAGAGATTCGGGCAGGGCGGGCGAAAAACTGTTTTTT. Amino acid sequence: CSARDSGRAGEKLFF.